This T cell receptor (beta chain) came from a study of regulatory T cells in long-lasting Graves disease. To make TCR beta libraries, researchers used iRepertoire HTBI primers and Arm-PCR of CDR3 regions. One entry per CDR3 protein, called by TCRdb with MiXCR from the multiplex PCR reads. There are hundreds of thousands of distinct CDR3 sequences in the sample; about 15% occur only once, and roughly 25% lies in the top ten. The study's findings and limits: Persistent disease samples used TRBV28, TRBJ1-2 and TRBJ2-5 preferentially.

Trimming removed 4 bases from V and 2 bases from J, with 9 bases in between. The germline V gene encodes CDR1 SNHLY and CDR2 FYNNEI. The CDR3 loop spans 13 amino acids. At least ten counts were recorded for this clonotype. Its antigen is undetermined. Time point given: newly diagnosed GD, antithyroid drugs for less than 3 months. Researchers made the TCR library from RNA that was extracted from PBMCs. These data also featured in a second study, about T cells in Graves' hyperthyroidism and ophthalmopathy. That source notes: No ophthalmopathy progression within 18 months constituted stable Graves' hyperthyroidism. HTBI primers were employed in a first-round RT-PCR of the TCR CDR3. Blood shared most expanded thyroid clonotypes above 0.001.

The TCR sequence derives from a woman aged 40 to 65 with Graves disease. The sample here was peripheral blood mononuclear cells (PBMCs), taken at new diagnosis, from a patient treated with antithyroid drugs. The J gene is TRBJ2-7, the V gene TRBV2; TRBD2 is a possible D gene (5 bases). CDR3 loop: CASSAWGAYEQYF. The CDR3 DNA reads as TGTGCCAGCAGTGCCTGGGGAGCCTACGAGCAGTACTTC.